The 13 T cell receptor beta chains in this list originate from one sample, sequenced in a study of blood T cell repertoires in COVID-19. Only in-frame clones appear in the TCRdb table, and some are missing; sequencing was by immunoSEQ multiplex PCR. Of some 150,000 clones listed, around 85% are singletons. Sequencing used peripheral blood. The source is a woman in her 70s with acute or convalescent COVID-19.

V and J are TRBV7-9 and TRBJ1-2; TRBD1 matches 10 bases. The CDR3 loop spans 14 amino acids. V trimming: 6 bases; J trimming: 8 bases; junction bases outside the gene matches: 9. In germline, CDR1 is SEHNR, CDR2 FQNEAQ (reference sequence). CDR3 protein: CASRSRQGAGGYTF. The CDR3 nucleotides read TGTGCCAGCAGGTCCCGACAGGGGGCCGGGGGCTACACCTTC. The entire variable domain, with the rest obtained from reference TRBV7-9 and TRBJ1-2, is as follows: DTGVSQNPRHKITKRGQNVTFRCDPISEHNRLYWYRQTLGQGPEFLTYFQNEAQLEKSRLLSDRFSAERPKGSFSTLEIQRTEQGDSAMYLCASRSRQGAGGYTFGSGTRLTVV.

Here the CDR3 reads CASSPSLAGGWYEQFF. In nucleotides, the CDR3 is TGTGCCAGCAGCCCCTCACTAGCGGGGGGGTGGTATGAGCAGTTCTTC. The V call is TRBV4-2, the J call TRBJ2-1, with TRBD2 identical over 13 bases. Unmatched junction bases numbered 8, after V lost 4 bases and J lost 8 bases. This CDR3 region has 16 residues. Germline V gene data show CDR1 as LGHNA and CDR2 as YNFKEQ.

The genes are TRBV11-3 and TRBJ2-5, with D perhaps TRBD2 (6 bases). Trimming took 5 bases from V and 7 from J, leaving 14 bases between them. The germline V gene has CDR1 SGHNT and CDR2 YENEEA. The CDR3 is 13 residues long. The CDR3 protein is CASSEAMGGTQYF. DNA of the CDR3: TGTGCCAGCAGCGAAGCCATGGGGGGGACCCAGTACTTC.

This clone came up once. V gene TRBV4-1 combines with J gene TRBJ1-2; D not resolved. In germline, CDR1 is MGHRA, CDR2 YSYEKL. The V end lost 0 bases, the J end lost 5 bases, and 19 bases lay between the germline ends. The CDR3 consists of 17 residues. The CDR3 is CASSQDNQPTLRYGYTF. The CDR3 DNA sequence: TGCGCCAGCAGCCAAGACAATCAACCTACCTTGCGGTATGGCTACACCTTC.

The chain carries TRBV19 and TRBJ2-2; D gene ambiguous. CDR1 and CDR2 (germline): LNHDA, SQIVND (reference sequence). Trimming shortened V by 5 bases and J by 0 bases, and 7 bases separated the two germline ends. There are 14 residues in the CDR3. CDR3: CASSLSANTGELFF. In DNA, the CDR3 is TGTGCCAGTAGTTTGTCAGCGAACACCGGGGAGCTGTTTTTT.

The chain combines TRBV7-3 with TRBJ2-2, with 8 bases fitting TRBD2. Germline loops: CDR1 SGHTA, CDR2 FQGTGA. The CDR3 is 17 residues long. With V trimmed by 1 base and J by 0 bases, 4 bases remained unmatched. For the CDR3, the DNA is TGTGCCAGCAGCTTAAACAAGGGACTAGCGAACACCGGGGAGCTGTTTTTT. Its protein product is CASSLNKGLANTGELFF.

This clone showed up just once. The chain couples TRBV6-9 to TRBJ2-5; a weak D match, TRBD1 (5 bases). CDR1 MNHGY and CDR2 SVAAGI come from the germline V gene. This CDR3 spans 11 amino acids. This CDR3 reads CPRGAPGTQYF. In nucleotides, the CDR3 is TGTCCAAGGGGCGCACCGGGGACCCAGTACTTC.

This chain uses TRBV28 with TRBJ1-5; 9 bases are a match to TRBD1. With V trimmed by 8 bases and J by 4 bases, 9 bases remained unmatched. The CDR3 has 15 amino acids. Germline loops: CDR1 MDHEN, CDR2 SYDVKM. CDR3 residues: CASVPYRGLNQPQHF. As DNA, the CDR3 is TGTGCCAGCGTACCCTACAGGGGGCTAAATCAGCCCCAGCATTTT. Based on the CDR3 plus reference TRBV28 and TRBJ1-5, the full variable domain is DVKVTQSSRYLVKRTGEKVFLECVQDMDHENMFWYRQDPGLGLRLIYFSYDVKMKEKGDIPEGYSVSREKKERFSLILESASTNQTSMYLCASVPYRGLNQPQHFGDGTRLSIL.

V and J are TRBV7-2 and TRBJ1-5; weak D call: TRBD1 (6 bases). With 3 bases removed from V and 4 bases from J, the gap between germline ends came to 13 bases. Looked up from germline, CDR1 is SGHTA and CDR2 is FQGNSA. This CDR3 has 15 amino acids. CDR3 amino acids: CASSFQTGPNQPQHF. As DNA, the CDR3 is TGTGCCAGCAGCTTCCAGACAGGACCGAATCAGCCCCAGCATTTT.

The V and J genes are TRBV5-5 and TRBJ2-5, with 9 bases that match TRBD1. The V and J ends lost 4 bases and 5 bases, in that order; junction bases with no gene match: 9. The CDR3 is 15 amino acids. Per the germline V gene, CDR1 is SGHKS and CDR2 is YYEKEE (reference sequence). CDR3 loop: CASSAGQGMGETQYF. CDR3 coding DNA: TGTGCCAGCAGCGCCGGACAGGGGATGGGGGAGACCCAGTACTTC.

Turning to this clone: One junction end disagrees with the germline gene, perhaps due to a read error. The chain couples TRBV7-8 to TRBJ2-2, with D perhaps matching TRBD1 (6 bases). The CDR3 runs 15 residues. The germline V gene encodes CDR1 SGHVS and CDR2 FQNEAQ. The CDR3, as DNA: TGTGCCAGCAGTTTAGGGACATCCACCGGCGGGGAGCTGTTTTTT. Translated: CASSLGTSTGGELFF.

This clone was picked up one time. The CDR3, as DNA: TGTGCCAGCCGACTACAACAGGGCGCCATATATTTT. Its protein product is CASRLQQGAIYF. The chain couples TRBV28 to TRBJ1-3, with D possibly matching TRBD1 (6 bases). The CDR3 loop spans 12 amino acids. Germline V gives CDR1 MDHEN, CDR2 SYDVKM. The V and J ends lost 8 bases and 11 bases respectively, with 16 bases between them.

CDR3 protein: CASSFGTSDEKLFF. The DNA for the CDR3 is TGTGCCAGCAGCTTCGGGACATCGGATGAAAAACTGTTTTTT. The J gene is TRBJ1-4, the V gene TRBV7-9, with D possibly TRBD1 on 6 matching bases. There are 14 residues in the CDR3. Trimming removed 3 bases from V and 6 bases from J, with 11 bases in between. Germline values: CDR1 SEHNR, CDR2 FQNEAQ (reference sequence). The variable domain in full, with the rest retrieved from reference TRBV7-9 and TRBJ1-4, is DTGVSQNPRHKITKRGQNVTFRCDPISEHNRLYWYRQTLGQGPEFLTYFQNEAQLEKSRLLSDRFSAERPKGSFSTLEIQRTEQGDSAMYLCASSFGTSDEKLFFGSGTQLSVL.